This T cell receptor beta chain originates from a study of neurological immune-mediated disorders. Study-level results: The highest TCR clonal expansion occurred in HTLV-1-associated myelopathy; multiple sclerosis fell below healthy controls. The study found no CDR3 amino acid sequences shared by expanded clones across subjects, suggesting private repertoires in all groups.

The authors made cDNA by 5'RACE with 10-nucleotide random UMIs. A single record per CDR3 protein comes from TCRdb applying MiXCR to the 5' RACE reads. The sample lists some 100,000 distinct CDR3 sequences; over 10% were seen once. This clonotype has a count of ten or more. Antigen specificity is unknown. The CDR3 sequence is 13 residues long. Noted time point: longitudinal time-point 2. Unsorted libraries used 2 million PBMCs kept at -80 degrees C. Sequenced material: PBMCs. This chain uses TRBV21-1 with TRBJ1-4. TRBV21-1 is marked as a pseudogene. The sequence derives from a female donor with HTLV-1-associated myelopathy (HAM/TSP). CDR3 protein: CASSKANDEKLFF. Here the CDR3 DNA reads TGTGCCAGCAGCAAAGCCAACGACGAAAAACTGTTTTTT.